The 13 T cell receptor beta chains presented below share a single source sample, sequenced in a study of cytomegalovirus exposure and HLA in healthy donors. 60 Vbeta and 13 Jbeta primers were used in PCR. Produced via immunoSEQ multiplex PCR; TCRdb's table is partial and in-frame only. The sample has fewer than 200,000 clones, 75% to 85% seen once; the top ten hold around 13%. The source material was PBMCs. Every receptor here comes from a woman aged 50 to 60 in good health and CMV-seronegative.

The chain joins TRBV5-6 to TRBJ2-5; D is perhaps TRBD2 (5 bases). The tail of the sequence fits TRBJ2-7 better, so the J call may be wrong. The CDR3 length is 13 residues. Per germline, CDR1 SGHDT and CDR2 YYEEEE. DNA for the CDR3: TGTGCCAGCAGCTTGGTAGCGACGAACGAGCAGTACTTC. Protein product: CASSLVATNEQYF.

The V gene is TRBV5-1, the J gene TRBJ2-2, with TRBD1 matching 11 bases. V dropped 4 bases and J dropped 5; count of bases not matched to a gene: 7. The CDR3 is 16 amino acids. CDR1 is SGHRS, CDR2 YFSETQ, per germline. The CDR3 region has the DNA TGCGCCAGCAGCCCGGGGACAGGGGGGGCTACCGGGGAGCTGTTTTTT. Translation: CASSPGTGGATGELFF.

The chain couples TRBV29-1 to TRBJ2-5; 7 bases line up with TRBD1. The J segment lost 5 bases and the V segment lost 6 bases, leaving 15 bases of the junction unmatched. Germline CDR1 reads SQVTM; CDR2 reads ANQGSEA. This CDR3 is 15 amino acids long. CDR3 coding DNA: TGCAGCGTCTCGTTGGTACAGGGGAGAGTGGAGACCCAGTACTTC. Protein: CSVSLVQGRVETQYF.

The chain uses TRBV5-6 and TRBJ2-7, with 7 bases aligning to TRBD2. J gave up 4 bases and V 7 bases, and 8 bases lay outside the gene matches. CDR3 length equals 13 residues. CDR1 SGHDT and CDR2 YYEEEE come from the germline V gene. The CDR3: CASSLGGVYEQYF. The CDR3 DNA is TGTGCCAGCTCCCTGGGAGGGGTGTACGAGCAGTACTTC.

This clone was found once. This chain links TRBV2 with TRBJ2-1; 9 bases are shared with TRBD2. V dropped 6 bases and J dropped 8; count of bases not matched to a gene: 14. CDR1 and CDR2 (germline): SNHLY, FYNNEI. The CDR3 covers 16 residues. CDR3 sequence (DNA): TGTGCCAGCAGGGAATCGCCGGGACTAGCAGTTCATGAGCAGTTCTTC. Translation: CASRESPGLAVHEQFF. Combining the CDR3 with reference TRBV2 and TRBJ2-1 gives the whole variable domain EPEVTQTPSHQVTQMGQEVILRCVPISNHLYFYWYRQILGQKVEFLVSFYNNEISEKSEIFDDQFSVERPDGSNFTLKIRSTKLEDSAMYFCASRESPGLAVHEQFFGPGTRLTVL.

The chain carries TRBV27 and TRBJ2-2; 13 nucleotides agree with TRBD2. With V trimmed by 5 bases and J by 6 bases, 3 bases remained unmatched. Germline CDR1 is MNHEY and CDR2 is SMNVEV (reference sequence). The CDR3 extends over 15 amino acids. CDR3 amino acids: CASSQGLAGSGELFF. The CDR3, as DNA: TGTGCCAGCAGTCAGGGACTAGCGGGGTCCGGGGAGCTGTTTTTT.

V gene TRBV7-9 combines with J gene TRBJ1-2; 7 nucleotides align to TRBD1. V lost 0 bases to trimming and J lost 5 bases; unmatched junction nucleotides: 3. This CDR3 contains 14 residues. The germline V gene encodes CDR1 SEHNR and CDR2 FQNEAQ (reference sequence). The CDR3 loop is CASSLATGEYGYTF. DNA of the CDR3: TGTGCCAGCAGCTTAGCCACAGGGGAGTATGGCTACACCTTC.

This clone was observed a handful of times. The chain has TRBV4-3 and TRBJ1-1, with unresolved D. Germline V gene sequence: CDR1 LGHNA, CDR2 YSLEER. Trimming pared 1 base from V and 6 bases from J, leaving 15 bases between. The CDR3 has 15 amino acids. In DNA form, the CDR3 reads TGCGCCAGCAGCCAAGGGGCGACTAAAGGCGCTGAAGCTTTCTTT. It is translated as CASSQGATKGAEAFF.

The J gene is TRBJ2-1, the V gene TRBV29-1; D may be TRBD1 (6 bases). Deletions cut 6 bases from V and 0 bases from J, with 12 bases between. This CDR3 is 14 amino acids long. In germline, CDR1 is SQVTM, CDR2 ANQGSEA. The CDR3 spells CSVATGSSYNEQFF. Written as DNA, the CDR3 is TGCAGCGTCGCTACAGGGAGCTCCTACAATGAGCAGTTCTTC.

V gene TRBV27 combines with J gene TRBJ1-6; 7 bases are a match to TRBD1. CDR1 MNHEY and CDR2 SMNVEV come from the germline V gene (reference sequence). CDR3 length: 14 residues. The ends lost 5 bases at V and 3 bases at J; junction bases unmatched: 1. The CDR3 loop reads CASSQGGYNSPLHF. In DNA form, the CDR3 reads TGTGCCAGCAGTCAGGGGGGCTATAATTCACCCCTCCACTTT.

The chain combines TRBV9 with TRBJ1-1; a weak D match, TRBD1 (5 bases). V gave up 4 bases and J gave up 1 base, with 11 bases separating them. CDR1 SGDLS and CDR2 YYNGEE come from the germline V gene. This CDR3 has 14 amino acids. CDR3 loop: CASSSWGSNTEAFF. DNA of the CDR3: TGTGCCAGCAGCAGTTGGGGCTCGAACACTGAAGCTTTCTTT.

The V gene is TRBV9, the J gene TRBJ2-3; 13 bases map to TRBD2. The germline V gene has CDR1 SGDLS and CDR2 YYNGEE. Germline trimming cut 8 bases from V and 3 bases from J; bases unmatched to any gene: 18. This CDR3 region has 19 residues. CDR3 amino acids: CARLARGLAGTFRTDTQYF. The CDR3, as DNA: TGTGCCAGGCTGGCCAGGGGACTAGCGGGGACCTTCCGGACAGATACGCAGTATTTT.

The chain joins TRBV28 to TRBJ2-1; no definite D call. There are 14 residues in the CDR3. Deletions cut 2 bases from V and 3 bases from J, with 8 bases between. Germline assignment: CDR1 MDHEN and CDR2 SYDVKM. CDR3 nucleotides: TGTGCCAGCAGTTTACCGGTTCTCTACAATGAGCAGTTCTTC. It translates to CASSLPVLYNEQFF.